The rows below give T cell receptor beta chains drawn from one sample of a study of T cell responses to AZD1222 COVID-19 vaccine. The method was immunoSEQ multiplex PCR; TCRdb's version includes in-frame clones alone and lacks a portion of them. Of roughly 100,000 clones in the sample, approximately 90% are singletons; the top ten hold over 8%. The sample was peripheral blood, taken on day 0 of AZD1222 vaccination. These TCRs come from an adult in good health. CDR3s include the opening cysteine and the closing phenylalanine or tryptophan. The order of the fields is V gene, J gene, clone size, D gene, CDR3 protein, CDR3 DNA. The D gene is left open where the match is weak. Not every row has a clone size; where given, it reads once, few, many or a size class.

V: TRBV11-2
J: TRBJ2-7
size: .
D: .
CDR3: CASSAWVLGSNYEQYF
DNA: TGTGCCAGCAGCGCGTGGGTCCTTGGCAGCAACTACGAGCAGTACTTC

V: TRBV19
J: TRBJ1-2
size: once
D: TRBD1
CDR3: CASSILLTGRVHGYTF
DNA: TGTGCCAGTAGTATCCTTCTGACAGGGAGGGTACATGGCTACACCTTC

V: TRBV6-5
J: TRBJ2-7
size: .
D: .
CDR3: CASSVRREQYF
DNA: TGTGCCAGCAGCGTCAGGAGGGAGCAGTACTTC

V: TRBV28
J: TRBJ2-1
size: .
D: TRBD2
CDR3: CASSLLAGGGNEQFF
DNA: TGTGCCAGCAGTTTGCTAGCGGGAGGGGGCAATGAGCAGTTCTTC

V: TRBV7-8
J: TRBJ2-3
size: .
D: TRBD1
CDR3: CASRPGQGSDTQYF
DNA: TGTGCCAGCAGACCGGGACAGGGATCAGATACGCAGTATTTT

V: TRBV11-2
J: TRBJ1-6
size: .
D: .
CDR3: CASSWTGGPRYNSPLHF
DNA: TGTGCCAGCAGCTGGACCGGGGGACCGAGATATAATTCACCCCTCCACTTT

V: TRBV27
J: TRBJ1-2
size: .
D: .
CDR3: CASSIVRADYGYTF
DNA: TGTGCCAGCAGCATCGTCAGGGCTGACTATGGCTACACCTTC

V: TRBV3-1/TRBV3-2
J: TRBJ2-7
size: .
D: TRBD2
CDR3: CASSQPTSGKAYEQYF
DNA: TGTGCCAGCAGCCAACCGACTAGCGGGAAGGCCTACGAGCAGTACTTC

V: TRBV27
J: TRBJ1-2
size: .
D: .
CDR3: CASSLTRGYGYTF
DNA: TGTGCCAGCAGTTTGACGAGAGGCTATGGCTACACCTTC

V: TRBV6-5
J: TRBJ2-1
size: .
D: .
CDR3: CASSHRVVEEQFF
DNA: TGTGCCAGCAGCCACAGAGTGGTGGAAGAGCAGTTCTTC

V: TRBV19
J: TRBJ2-5
size: .
D: .
CDR3: CASSIIRGETQYF
DNA: TGTGCCAGTAGTATTATCAGGGGCGAGACCCAGTACTTC

V: TRBV3-1/TRBV3-2
J: TRBJ2-1
size: .
D: .
CDR3: CASSQENPLNNEQFF
DNA: TGTGCCAGCAGCCAAGAAAACCCCCTTAACAATGAGCAGTTCTTC

V: TRBV6-2/TRBV6-3
J: TRBJ2-7
size: .
D: .
CDR3: CASSYGVSPPEQYF
DNA: TGTGCCAGCAGTTATGGGGTTTCCCCCCCCGAGCAGTACTTC

V: TRBV3-1/TRBV3-2
J: TRBJ2-3
size: .
D: TRBD2
CDR3: CASSQLSSGYTDTQYF
DNA: TGTGCCAGCAGCCAACTGTCTAGCGGGTACACAGATACGCAGTATTTT

V: TRBV6-5
J: TRBJ2-5
size: once
D: .
CDR3: CASSYSVGIETQYF
DNA: TGTGCCAGCAGTTACTCAGTGGGTATAGAGACCCAGTACTTC

V: TRBV5-1
J: TRBJ2-1
size: .
D: .
CDR3: CASSSNRAVVGANEQFF
DNA: TGCGCCAGCTCTTCCAATAGAGCGGTGGTAGGGGCGAATGAGCAGTTCTTC

V: TRBV6-2/TRBV6-3
J: TRBJ2-1
size: .
D: TRBD2
CDR3: CASSPPLAGNYNEQFF
DNA: TGTGCCAGCAGCCCCCCCCTAGCGGGGAACTACAATGAGCAGTTCTTC

V: TRBV27
J: TRBJ2-7
size: .
D: .
CDR3: CASSFNGKAYEQYF
DNA: TGTGCCAGCAGTTTTAATGGGAAGGCTTACGAGCAGTACTTC

V: TRBV29-1
J: TRBJ2-7
size: .
D: .
CDR3: CSVPRGGEQYF
DNA: TGCAGCGTACCCAGGGGAGGGGAGCAGTACTTC

V: TRBV7-9
J: TRBJ2-3
size: .
D: .
CDR3: CASSFSRALDTQYF
DNA: TGTGCCAGCAGCTTCAGCCGGGCCCTCGATACGCAGTATTTT

V: TRBV7-9
J: TRBJ2-1
size: .
D: TRBD2
CDR3: CASSATGLASYNEQFF
DNA: TGTGCCAGCAGCGCTACGGGACTAGCCTCCTACAATGAGCAGTTCTTC

V: TRBV3-1/TRBV3-2
J: TRBJ2-3
size: once
D: .
CDR3: CASSHQQAGFGTDTQYF
DNA: TGTGCCAGCAGCCATCAACAGGCTGGTTTTGGCACAGATACGCAGTATTTT